A selection of T cell receptor beta chains follows, all from one sample in a study of T-cell memory formation after mild COVID-19. One entry per CDR3 protein results from TCRdb running MiXCR on the 5' RACE reads. The sample lists hundreds of thousands of distinct CDR3 sequences, around 21% occurring once. Sequencing input: PBMCs or a T cell subset sorted from them (not recorded which). The receptors stem from an adult woman who had mild COVID-19 (a few samples of this study predate the infection). Cell type and time point are not known. CDR3s leave out the opening cysteine and the closing phenylalanine or tryptophan. Each record gives: V gene, clone size, J gene, CDR3 protein. Size tells how often a clone was seen (once, few, many) or the class of an expanded clone, and some rows leave it out.

V gene: TRBV5-1
clone size: NA
J gene: TRBJ2-5
CDR3 protein: ASSLRVVETQY

V gene: TRBV20-1
clone size: few
J gene: TRBJ1-3
CDR3 protein: SASSDMGSGNTIY

V gene: TRBV5-5
clone size: NA
J gene: TRBJ1-6
CDR3 protein: ASSLEQGWHSPLH

V gene: TRBV29-1
clone size: few
J gene: TRBJ2-2
CDR3 protein: SVGRLAANTGELF

V gene: TRBV6-2/TRBV6-3
clone size: few
J gene: TRBJ2-3
CDR3 protein: ASSYGDSSTDTQY

V gene: TRBV5-1
clone size: few
J gene: TRBJ2-5
CDR3 protein: ASSLYDRDQETQY

V gene: TRBV7-6
clone size: few
J gene: TRBJ2-3
CDR3 protein: ASSQLAGGSGDTQY

V gene: TRBV7-2
clone size: few
J gene: TRBJ1-1
CDR3 protein: ASSPQAGRNTEAF

V gene: TRBV7-3
clone size: few
J gene: TRBJ2-3
CDR3 protein: ASSLQAGTDTQY

V gene: TRBV2
clone size: NA
J gene: TRBJ2-2
CDR3 protein: ASSEKRVTGELF

V gene: TRBV24-1
clone size: few
J gene: TRBJ2-7
CDR3 protein: ATSGEGASDEQY

V gene: TRBV12-3/TRBV12-4
clone size: few
J gene: TRBJ1-5
CDR3 protein: ASSPGGWYSNQPQH

V gene: TRBV7-6
clone size: few
J gene: TRBJ2-3
CDR3 protein: ASSLREEPTLTDTQY

V gene: TRBV6-5
clone size: NA
J gene: TRBJ2-5
CDR3 protein: ACPLRSSGETQY

V gene: TRBV12-3/TRBV12-4
clone size: few
J gene: TRBJ2-6
CDR3 protein: ASSSVPWAGANVLT

V gene: TRBV20-1
clone size: NA
J gene: TRBJ2-1
CDR3 protein: SARVRGGTEQF

V gene: TRBV29-1
clone size: NA
J gene: TRBJ2-1
CDR3 protein: SVVPGLAAREQF

V gene: TRBV5-1
clone size: NA
J gene: TRBJ2-1
CDR3 protein: ASSWVIGNNEQF

V gene: TRBV27
clone size: NA
J gene: TRBJ2-2
CDR3 protein: ASSFRGLAGAGELF

V gene: TRBV4-2
clone size: few
J gene: TRBJ2-7
CDR3 protein: ASSQDTRYEQY

V gene: TRBV6-5
clone size: few
J gene: TRBJ2-3
CDR3 protein: ASTRTGSTDTQY

V gene: TRBV24-1
clone size: few
J gene: TRBJ2-3
CDR3 protein: ATSDPPGAQY

V gene: TRBV7-8
clone size: NA
J gene: TRBJ2-3
CDR3 protein: ASSLTQGTDTQY

V gene: TRBV7-3
clone size: many
J gene: TRBJ1-1
CDR3 protein: ASSRGGRDRSF

V gene: TRBV6-5
clone size: few
J gene: TRBJ2-7
CDR3 protein: ASSYRGLAGGDYEQY

V gene: TRBV5-5
clone size: NA
J gene: TRBJ2-5
CDR3 protein: ASRRTGGVETQY

V gene: TRBV30
clone size: few
J gene: TRBJ1-1
CDR3 protein: AWSVQDFTEAF

V gene: TRBV20-1
clone size: few
J gene: TRBJ2-2
CDR3 protein: SAGESGTGELF

V gene: TRBV3-1
clone size: many
J gene: TRBJ2-7
CDR3 protein: ASSQGPLSSYEQY

V gene: TRBV19
clone size: few
J gene: TRBJ1-5
CDR3 protein: ASSGGSGNQPQH

V gene: TRBV10-3
clone size: NA
J gene: TRBJ2-5
CDR3 protein: AISERQDQETQY

V gene: TRBV12-3/TRBV12-4
clone size: few
J gene: TRBJ1-3
CDR3 protein: ASSGVNTIY

V gene: TRBV6-5
clone size: many
J gene: TRBJ2-7
CDR3 protein: ASSYIPNSYEQY

V gene: TRBV7-2
clone size: once
J gene: TRBJ1-4
CDR3 protein: ASSSPRGRGEKLF

V gene: TRBV30
clone size: once
J gene: TRBJ2-7
CDR3 protein: AWSVEGQTYEQY

V gene: TRBV7-8
clone size: NA
J gene: TRBJ1-5
CDR3 protein: ASSLEGGGIGQPQH

V gene: TRBV27
clone size: NA
J gene: TRBJ2-2
CDR3 protein: ASRYYRDTGELF

V gene: TRBV30
clone size: NA
J gene: TRBJ2-1
CDR3 protein: AWSVVGTAVNEQF

V gene: TRBV3-1
clone size: NA
J gene: TRBJ2-7
CDR3 protein: ASSQDGARVFY

V gene: TRBV4-3
clone size: many
J gene: TRBJ2-1
CDR3 protein: ASSQRLLAGSRTGGNEQF

V gene: TRBV12-3/TRBV12-4
clone size: NA
J gene: TRBJ2-6
CDR3 protein: ASSFSNRVSGANVLT

V gene: TRBV9
clone size: NA
J gene: TRBJ2-3
CDR3 protein: ASSEGTGLATDTQY

V gene: TRBV6-6
clone size: few
J gene: TRBJ1-1
CDR3 protein: ASSYSISGLGTEAF

V gene: TRBV29-1
clone size: few
J gene: TRBJ2-7
CDR3 protein: SVWLAGGGEQY

V gene: TRBV12-3/TRBV12-4
clone size: NA
J gene: TRBJ2-1
CDR3 protein: AAAGPTYNEQF

V gene: TRBV5-1
clone size: few
J gene: TRBJ2-7
CDR3 protein: ASSRRTGDHEQY

V gene: TRBV20-1
clone size: NA
J gene: TRBJ1-6
CDR3 protein: SARGAGRGYH

V gene: TRBV7-9
clone size: few
J gene: TRBJ2-7
CDR3 protein: ASSLGGMYEQY

V gene: TRBV5-1
clone size: NA
J gene: TRBJ2-2
CDR3 protein: ASSLRWGLNTGELF

V gene: TRBV5-1
clone size: NA
J gene: TRBJ2-7
CDR3 protein: ASSPSLGTYEQY

V gene: TRBV24-1
clone size: NA
J gene: TRBJ2-2
CDR3 protein: ATSDLGGTGELF

V gene: TRBV3-1
clone size: few
J gene: TRBJ1-1
CDR3 protein: ASSRAMTEAF

V gene: TRBV18
clone size: NA
J gene: TRBJ2-3
CDR3 protein: ASSPPTSPGTDTQY

V gene: TRBV7-9
clone size: few
J gene: TRBJ2-3
CDR3 protein: ASSLSSGIDTQY

V gene: TRBV12-3/TRBV12-4
clone size: few
J gene: TRBJ1-2
CDR3 protein: ASRPGRTLYGYT

V gene: TRBV12-3/TRBV12-4
clone size: NA
J gene: TRBJ1-5
CDR3 protein: ASSVSQGYSNQPQH

V gene: TRBV18
clone size: NA
J gene: TRBJ2-7
CDR3 protein: ASSETITTSGATYEQY

V gene: TRBV6-2/TRBV6-3
clone size: NA
J gene: TRBJ2-2
CDR3 protein: ASSTLRLAGGFTGELF

V gene: TRBV4-1
clone size: NA
J gene: TRBJ2-1
CDR3 protein: ASSQGELAAGYNEQF

V gene: TRBV6-5
clone size: NA
J gene: TRBJ1-5
CDR3 protein: ASSLGTGEPGSNQPQH